The 14 T cell receptor beta chains listed next were all sequenced from one sample in a study of T cell repertoires in cytomegalovirus infection. For these receptors, no antigen is known. In TCRdb, the reads were re-called with MiXCR into one record per CDR3 protein. This sample carries about 160,000 distinct CDR3 sequences, about a fifth of them seen once, and the ten largest clones take roughly 25%. Sequenced here: CD8+ T cells from cultured PBMCs, sampled from culture after CMV antigen stimulation. These receptors came from a human donor in good health (CMV status not recorded). Some clones in this sample may be carry-over from other donors' samples.

The chain employs TRBV20-1 and TRBJ2-1; a possible D gene is TRBD2 (5 bases). Germline loops: CDR1 DFQATT, CDR2 SNEGSKA (reference sequence). Trimming shortened V by 3 bases and J by 0 bases, and 15 bases separated the two germline ends. This CDR3 spans 16 amino acids. This chain's CDR3 is CSASPGAVFSYNEQFF. The CDR3, as DNA: TGCAGTGCTAGCCCCGGAGCGGTCTTCTCCTACAATGAGCAGTTCTTC.

The chain joins TRBV7-6 to TRBJ1-6; D perhaps matches TRBD1 (5 bases). Germline CDR1 and CDR2: SGHVS and FNYEAQ. CDR3 size: 14 residues. Trimming removed 5 bases from V and 6 bases from J, with 11 bases in between. The CDR3 reads CASSPGGSNSPLHF. The CDR3, as DNA: TGTGCCAGCAGCCCCGGGGGAAGTAATTCACCCCTCCACTTT.

This clonotype has just a few counts. The chain employs TRBV7-9 and TRBJ2-7; D unresolved. Trimming pared 1 base from V and 4 bases from J, leaving 11 bases between. The CDR3 has 14 residues. Germline CDR1 and CDR2: SEHNR and FQNEAQ (reference sequence). CDR3 in DNA: TGTGCCAGCAGCTTAGAATCGGGCCGATACGAGCAGTACTTC. Amino acid sequence: CASSLESGRYEQYF.

The genes are TRBV7-2 and TRBJ1-4, with D perhaps matching TRBD1 (5 bases). The germline V gene has CDR1 SGHTA and CDR2 FQGNSA. The length of the CDR3 is 16 residues. V shed 2 bases and J shed 4 bases, with 14 bases lying between them. Here the CDR3 DNA reads TGTGCCAGCAGCTTAAACCCCAGGGAAATTAATGAAAAACTGTTTTTT. As protein: CASSLNPREINEKLFF.

The chain combines TRBV4-1 with TRBJ1-1, with TRBD1 as a possible D gene (6 bases). The CDR3 extends over 15 amino acids. The V gene lost 0 bases and the J gene lost 9 bases, with 17 bases spanning the gap. Germline values: CDR1 MGHRA, CDR2 YSYEKL. This CDR3 reads CASSQEQGSRFQAFF. The DNA of the CDR3 is TGCGCCAGCAGCCAAGAACAGGGTAGTCGGTTTCAAGCTTTCTTT.

This chain uses TRBV9 with TRBJ1-2; the D is unclear. V lost 0 bases and J 2 bases, leaving 11 bases between the germline ends. Germline CDR1 and CDR2: SGDLS and YYNGEE. The CDR3 spans 15 residues. The CDR3 DNA is TGTGCCAGCAGCGTAGGGGAAGGGTCCAACTATGGCTACACCTTC. Protein: CASSVGEGSNYGYTF. Filled out from reference TRBV9 and TRBJ1-2, the complete variable domain reads DSGVTQTPKHLITATGQRVTLRCSPRSGDLSVYWYQQSLDQGLQFLIQYYNGEERAKGNILERFSAQQFPDLHSELNLSSLELGDSALYFCASSVGEGSNYGYTFGSGTRLTVV.

Ten or more counts support this clonotype. The gene calls are TRBV7-2 and TRBJ1-2; the D gene is possibly TRBD1 (5 bases). V was shortened by 4 bases and J by 4 bases, with 10 bases between the two germline ends. The CDR3 runs 13 residues. Germline assignment: CDR1 SGHTA and CDR2 FQGNSA. CDR3 nucleotides: TGTGCCAGCAGCTCCCGGGACGGCTATGGCTACACCTTC. This translates into CASSSRDGYGYTF.

This rearrangement joins TRBV12-3 or TRBV12-4 to TRBJ2-1; TRBD1 is a possible D gene (5 bases). The V and J ends lost 6 bases and 4 bases respectively, with 19 bases between them. CDR3 length: 16 residues. The CDR3 nucleotides are TGTGCCAGCAGCACGAAGCAGGGTCAGTTTTACAATGAGCAGTTCTTC. Its protein product is CASSTKQGQFYNEQFF.

This clonotype was seen more than once but under ten times. V and J are TRBV7-8 and TRBJ1-5, with a tentative D call TRBD1 (5 bases). V was trimmed by 5 bases and J by 7 bases, leaving 15 bases between them. Germline V gene sequence: CDR1 SGHVS, CDR2 FQNEAQ. This CDR3 has 14 residues. CDR3 coding DNA: TGTGCCAGCAGCAACTTGGGGGGAGAACAGCCCCAGCATTTT. Its translation: CASSNLGGEQPQHF.

There are a few counts of this clonotype. The chain has TRBV7-2 and TRBJ2-7, with 11 positions matching TRBD2. The V and J ends lost 6 bases and 3 bases, in that order; junction bases with no gene match: 7. CDR3 size: 15 residues. Germline loops: CDR1 SGHTA, CDR2 FQGNSA. The CDR3 DNA reads as TGTGCCAGCAGTTCCGGGACTAGCGGACTCTACGAGCAGTACTTC. This encodes CASSSGTSGLYEQYF.

In its sample, this clonotype was seen a few times. The chain combines TRBV10-2 with TRBJ1-1; 7 bases align to TRBD1. Per germline, CDR1 WSHSY and CDR2 SAAADI. Losses at the gene ends were 4 bases for V and 3 bases for J; bases not matched to a gene: 5. The CDR3 is 14 residues long. CDR3 in amino acids: CASSVGTEDTEAFF. In nucleotides, the CDR3 is TGCGCCAGCAGTGTGGGGACAGAAGACACTGAAGCTTTCTTT.

This clonotype appeared a few times. The rearrangement uses TRBV6-2 or TRBV6-3 and TRBJ2-7; TRBD2 matches at 8 bases. The CDR3 is 13 amino acids. The V segment lost 11 bases and the J segment 3 bases; nucleotides outside the gene matches: 9. Germline V gene lookup returns CDR1 MNHEY and CDR2 SVGEGT. The CDR3 is CASGGESRYEQYF. CDR3 DNA sequence: TGTGCCTCCGGGGGGGAAAGCCGCTACGAGCAGTACTTC.

This clonotype was counted only a few times. The rearrangement links TRBV7-2 to TRBJ2-1; D ambiguous. Germline V gene data show CDR1 as SGHTA and CDR2 as FQGNSA. The CDR3 is 12 amino acids. Deletions cut 3 bases from V and 4 bases from J, with 4 bases between. In DNA form, the CDR3 reads TGTGCCAGCAGCTTTGAATACAATGAGCAGTTCTTC. Translating gives CASSFEYNEQFF.

The chain combines TRBV7-9 with TRBJ2-7, with 7 bases that match TRBD2. Germline CDR1 and CDR2: SEHNR and FQNEAQ (reference sequence). There are 14 residues in the CDR3. The V and J ends lost 0 bases and 5 bases, in that order; junction bases with no gene match: 4. This CDR3 is CASSLAPGGNEQYF. CDR3 bases: TGTGCCAGCAGCTTAGCACCGGGGGGAAACGAGCAGTACTTC.